This T cell receptor (beta chain) was retrieved from a study of Graves' ophthalmopathy and Graves' hyperthyroidism. Study outcomes and limitations: Thyroid clonotypes that were expanded above 0.001 frequency mostly also appeared in blood. Ophthalmopathy could be told apart from stable hyperthyroidism by a 13-signature model (under 90% sensitivity, roughly 80% specificity).

A word on this clonotype: Its antigen is unidentified.

RNA transcripts served as template for amplifying TCR beta CDR3 sequences. The authors performed first-round RT-PCR with HTBI primers and then a second-round multiplex PCR. TCRdb re-analysed the multiplex PCR reads in MiXCR, keeping a single row per CDR3 protein. The sample holds approximately 500,000 distinct CDR3 sequences, approximately 15% seen once. Those donors who had ophthalmopathy presented with moderate-to-severe activity, a CAS of ≥3, a NOSPECS of ≥4 and a duration under 3 months. Reliance was placed on clinical symptoms, serum thyroxine, TRAb, thyroid ultrasound and orbital computed tomography for diagnosis. The clonotype comes from a woman aged 25 to 45 with Graves' ophthalmopathy. Sequenced sample: blood.

CDR3 protein: CASSIEGRTTEQYF. DNA of the CDR3: TGTGCCAGCAGCATAGAGGGACGGACTACCGAGCAGTACTTC. The rearrangement uses TRBV7-2 and TRBJ2-7; TRBD2 is a possible D gene (6 bases). Germline CDR1 reads SGHTA; CDR2 reads FQGNSA. The CDR3 runs to 14 residues. Trimming cost V 5 bases and J 6 bases, with 17 bases left between them.